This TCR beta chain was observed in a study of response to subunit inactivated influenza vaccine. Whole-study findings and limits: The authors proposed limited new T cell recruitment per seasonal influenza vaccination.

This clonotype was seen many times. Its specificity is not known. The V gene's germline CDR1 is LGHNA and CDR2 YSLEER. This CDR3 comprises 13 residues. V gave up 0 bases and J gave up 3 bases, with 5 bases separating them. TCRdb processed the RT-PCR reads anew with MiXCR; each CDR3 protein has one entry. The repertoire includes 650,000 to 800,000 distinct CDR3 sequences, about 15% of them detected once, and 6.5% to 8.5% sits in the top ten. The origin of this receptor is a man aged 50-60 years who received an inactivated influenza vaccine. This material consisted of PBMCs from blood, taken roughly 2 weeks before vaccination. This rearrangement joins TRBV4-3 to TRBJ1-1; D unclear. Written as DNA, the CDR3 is TGCGCCAGCAGCCAAGAGACGTACACTGAAGCTTTCTTT. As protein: CASSQETYTEAFF.